This T cell receptor (beta chain) was obtained from a study of blood T cell repertoires in COVID-19. Study summary: The United States, Italy and Spain supplied acute and convalescent COVID-19 samples. Nucleic acid was either cDNA or gDNA, and it came from T cells, B-cell-depleted T cells, or PBMCs.

In the authors' methods: Cell counts per sample came from amplifying reference gene primers. The protocol was immunoSEQ multiplex PCR, while the TCRdb copy is restricted to in-frame clones and leaves out a portion. For V, J and clone size, that table is used; D and trimming come from the DNA. The profile shows fewer than 350,000 clones, around 86% of them singletons. V lost 1 base to trimming and J lost 1 base, with 10 bases between them. Looked up from germline, CDR1 is KGHSH and CDR2 is LQKENI. The CDR3 loop spans 16 amino acids. Sequenced input: peripheral blood. The TCR was taken from a woman aged 60-75 years with active or convalescent COVID-19. V is TRBV18 and J is TRBJ2-2; D perhaps matches TRBD1 (7 bases). For the CDR3, the DNA is TGTGCCAGCTCACCACGCCAGGGGGGGAACACCGGGGAGCTGTTTTTT. It yields the protein CASSPRQGGNTGELFF.